The present T cell receptor beta chain was sequenced within a study of blood T cell repertoires in COVID-19. Background on the study: Sources were T cells, B-cell-depleted T cells, or PBMCs; the material itself was cDNA or gDNA.

Shortly before study entry, within 2 weeks, exposed participants had met a COVID-19 case. CDR1 DFQATT and CDR2 SNEGSKA come from the germline V gene (reference sequence). Trimming removed 3 bases from V and 0 bases from J, with 9 bases in between. This CDR3 is 14 amino acids long. Generated by immunoSEQ multiplex PCR, the TCRdb table keeps only in-frame clones and is missing some. The sample consists of 200,000 to 300,000 clones, approximately 90% of them appearing once. This clone turned up a few times. This chain joins TRBV20-1 and TRBJ1-5; D remains ambiguous. The sample taken for sequencing was PBMCs or T cells enriched from blood (not recorded which). The receptor's source is a man aged 45-60 years who had been exposed to COVID-19. CDR3 in amino acids: CSASPGASNQPQHF. Written as DNA, the CDR3 is TGCAGTGCTAGTCCGGGTGCTAGCAATCAGCCCCAGCATTTT.